The rows below give T cell receptor beta chains drawn from one sample of a study of long-term antiretroviral therapy in people with HIV. Libraries were prepared by immunoSEQ multiplex PCR; TCRdb keeps only in-frame clonotypes and omits some of them. The sample shows just over 35,000 clones, approximately 85% of them seen only once. The source material was unsorted PBMCs, sampled 2.2 years after starting antiretroviral therapy. Every receptor here comes from a man younger than 35 with HIV. The CDR3 runs from the conserved cysteine through the conserved F or W. The order of the fields is V gene, J gene, clone size, CDR3 length, D gene, CDR3 DNA, CDR3 protein. D genes are given only for firm matches. Clone size, where shown, is once, few, many, or a class for clones that have expanded.

TRBV19	TRBJ2-3	NA	13	NA	TGTGCCAGTAGTATAGTGGTACAAGATACGCAGTATTTT	CASSIVVQDTQYF
TRBV9	TRBJ2-1	NA	16	TRBD2	TGTGCCAGCAGTGCTAGCGGGAGGGCCTCCTACAATGAGCAGTTCTTC	CASSASGRASYNEQFF
TRBV29-1	TRBJ2-1	NA	14	NA	TGCAGCGATATCGGGACGGCTGTCTACAATGAGCAGTTCTTC	CSDIGTAVYNEQFF
TRBV29-1	TRBJ2-3	NA	16	NA	TGCAGCGTTGAAGATAGACGGCGGGATCTCACAGATACGCAGTATTTT	CSVEDRRRDLTDTQYF
TRBV7-9	TRBJ1-4	few	14	NA	TGTGCCAGCAGCTTACAGGGCTGGAATGAAAAACTGTTTTTT	CASSLQGWNEKLFF
TRBV25-1	TRBJ2-1	NA	16	TRBD2	TGTGCCAGCAGTGGTTTCAGCGGGGGGACCTACAATGAGCAGTTCTTC	CASSGFSGGTYNEQFF
TRBV9	TRBJ1-2	few	14	TRBD1	TGTGCCAGCAGCGCCGCGGGACAGGGGGGGTCGTTCACCTTC	CASSAAGQGGSFTF
TRBV5-6	TRBJ2-7	NA	14	TRBD1	TGTGCCAGCAGCCCCAGGGGGTATCAGCGCGAGCAGTACTTC	CASSPRGYQREQYF
TRBV4-1	TRBJ1-2	NA	13	NA	TGCGCCAGCAGCCACCACCGGGCAGCGGGCTACACCTTC	CASSHHRAAGYTF
TRBV6-1	TRBJ2-5	NA	14	NA	TGTGCCAGCAGTGAAAGCAGGGTCCAAGAGACCCAGTACTTC	CASSESRVQETQYF
TRBV6-6	TRBJ1-2	NA	12	NA	TGTGCCAGCAGTACTTCAGGGATCGGCTACACCTTC	CASSTSGIGYTF
TRBV29-1	TRBJ1-1	few	11	TRBD1	TGCGGTGGGTGGACAGGGCCTGAAGCTTTCTTT	CGGWTGPEAFF
TRBV6-5	TRBJ1-2	NA	14	NA	TGTGCCAGCAGTAACGGACTAGAGGTAGATGGCTACACCTTC	CASSNGLEVDGYTF
TRBV7-9	TRBJ1-3	few	17	TRBD1	TGTGCCAGCAGCGAATCCTTGGACAGGGGCGATGGAAACACCATATATTTT	CASSESLDRGDGNTIYF
TRBV5-6	TRBJ2-3	NA	16	TRBD2	TGTGCCAGCAGCCGATTAGCGGGAGGGGTCACAGATACGCAGTATTTT	CASSRLAGGVTDTQYF
TRBV27	TRBJ2-7	NA	13	TRBD1	TGTGCCAGCAGTCTGGGGACAGCCTACGAGCAGTACTTC	CASSLGTAYEQYF
TRBV6-1	TRBJ1-4	NA	16	NA	TGTGCCAGCAGTGAGTGGTCAGTTGCAACTAATGAAAAACTGTTTTTT	CASSEWSVATNEKLFF
TRBV14	TRBJ2-7	NA	14	NA	TGTGCCAGCAGCCAAGATTACCGATCCTACGAGCAGTACTTC	CASSQDYRSYEQYF
TRBV20-1	TRBJ2-7	NA	11	TRBD2	TGCAGTGCTAGCGGGGGGTACGAGCAGTACTTC	CSASGGYEQYF
TRBV19	TRBJ2-1	NA	15	TRBD2	TGTGCCAGTAGTATAGTACTAGCGGGGGGGCATGAGCAGTTCTTC	CASSIVLAGGHEQFF
TRBV13	TRBJ2-5	NA	14	NA	TGTGCCAGCAGCTTAGCAGAAGCCCAAGAGACCCAGTACTTC	CASSLAEAQETQYF
TRBV16	TRBJ2-7	NA	15	NA	TGTGCCAGCAGCCAATCAGCGGAGAGCCCCTACGAGCAGTACTTC	CASSQSAESPYEQYF
TRBV19	TRBJ1-5	NA	15	NA	TGTGCCAGTACATGGGAGCCGTATAGCAATCAGCCCCAGCATTTT	CASTWEPYSNQPQHF
TRBV18	TRBJ1-2	NA	15	NA	TGTGCCAGCTCACCACAGGGAGAACCTAACTATGGCTACACCTTC	CASSPQGEPNYGYTF
TRBV28	TRBJ2-7	NA	12	TRBD1	TGTGCCAGCAGTAGGACAGGTTACGAGCAGTACTTC	CASSRTGYEQYF
TRBV10-1	TRBJ2-6	NA	13	NA	TGCGCCAGCAGTGATGAAAGTGGCAACGTCCTGACTTTC	CASSDESGNVLTF
TRBV19	TRBJ2-7	NA	13	TRBD2	TGTGCCAGTAGTGTGGGAGGGAACTACGAGCAGTACTTC	CASSVGGNYEQYF
TRBV5-1	TRBJ1-3	NA	15	NA	TGCGCCAGCAGCGATAGCAGGGGACCTGGAAACACCATATATTTT	CASSDSRGPGNTIYF
TRBV28	TRBJ2-5	NA	14	TRBD1	TGTGCCAGCAGTCCGACAGGGCTACAAGAGACCCAGTACTTC	CASSPTGLQETQYF
TRBV9	TRBJ2-3	NA	13	NA	TGTGCCAGCAGCCCGGAGAGCACAGATACGCAGTATTTT	CASSPESTDTQYF
TRBV6-5	TRBJ2-5	NA	15	TRBD1	TGTGCCAGCAGTTTTCACAGGGGGGAAAAAGAGACCCAGTACTTC	CASSFHRGEKETQYF
TRBV13	TRBJ2-2	NA	16	TRBD2	TGTGCCAGTTCCGGGGGGCTAGCGGGGGTCACCGGGGAGCTGTTTTTT	CASSGGLAGVTGELFF
TRBV5-1	TRBJ2-7	NA	13	NA	TGCGCCAGCACCTTGGACGGACTCTACGAGCAGTACTTC	CASTLDGLYEQYF
TRBV12-5	TRBJ2-3	NA	15	NA	TGTGCTAGTGGCCCTTCCGGGGCTAACACAGATACGCAGTATTTT	CASGPSGANTDTQYF
TRBV6-4	TRBJ2-6	once	14	NA	TGTGCCAGCAGTGACTCCGCTGGGGCCAACGTCCTGACTTTC	CASSDSAGANVLTF
TRBV6-5	TRBJ2-3	NA	15	NA	TGTGCCAGCAGTTACGGGATGGAGAGCACAGATACGCAGTATTTT	CASSYGMESTDTQYF
TRBV5-4	TRBJ2-3	NA	15	TRBD1	TGTGCCAGCAGCTTCCGACAGGGGGCCACAGATACGCAGTATTTT	CASSFRQGATDTQYF
TRBV11-2	TRBJ2-7	NA	14	NA	TGTGCCAGCAGCTTAGAAAGGGGGTACTACGAGCAGTACTTC	CASSLERGYYEQYF
TRBV6-1	TRBJ1-2	NA	14	NA	TGTGCCAGCAGTGATCCAGGTTCTAACTATGGCTACACCTTC	CASSDPGSNYGYTF
TRBV30	TRBJ2-3	NA	12	NA	TGTGCCTGGAGTGTTTCGGGGGACACGCAGTATTTT	CAWSVSGDTQYF
TRBV2	TRBJ2-5	NA	11	NA	TGTGCCAGCACCCGGGAAGAGACCCAGTACTTC	CASTREETQYF
TRBV2	TRBJ2-3	NA	15	TRBD2	TGTGCCAGCAGAGACGAGCGGGACTGGACAGATACGCAGTATTTT	CASRDERDWTDTQYF
TRBV5-1	TRBJ1-4	NA	16	NA	TGCGCCAGCAGCACAACCCCTATGGCAACTAATGAAAAACTGTTTTTT	CASSTTPMATNEKLFF
TRBV30	TRBJ1-4	NA	13	NA	TGTGCCCTCCGGGTGATGGCTAATGAAAAACTGTTTTTT	CALRVMANEKLFF
TRBV27	TRBJ2-7	NA	16	NA	TGTGCCAGCAGTTCCGCAACAGTCACAGGGACCTACGAGCAGTACTTC	CASSSATVTGTYEQYF
TRBV14	TRBJ1-2	NA	15	TRBD1	TGTGCCAGCAGCCAACAGGGCGAGGGGGCATATGGCTACACCTTC	CASSQQGEGAYGYTF
TRBV4-1	TRBJ2-3	NA	16	NA	TGCGCCAGCAGCCAAGTCACCCACCCTAGCACAGATACGCAGTATTTT	CASSQVTHPSTDTQYF
TRBV7-9	TRBJ2-1	NA	16	NA	TGTGTCAGCAGCACAATCCGGTCGAGCTCCTACAATGAGCAGTTCTTC	CVSSTIRSSSYNEQFF
TRBV6-6	TRBJ1-6	NA	14	NA	TGTGCCAGCAGGGGGCCGGGGGGCAATTCACCCCTCCACTTT	CASRGPGGNSPLHF
TRBV5-4	TRBJ2-7	few	9	NA	TGTGCCAGCAGCTTGGGTGCGTACTTC	CASSLGAYF
TRBV28	TRBJ1-1	NA	14	NA	TGTGCCAGCAGTCCCTCCCAGGGTAGGACTGAAGCTTTCTTT	CASSPSQGRTEAFF
TRBV11-3	TRBJ1-1	NA	13	NA	TGTGCCAGCAGCTTACAGCGAAACACTGAAGCTTTCTTT	CASSLQRNTEAFF
TRBV27	TRBJ2-1	NA	12	TRBD1	TGTGCCAGCAGTGCGGACAGGGAAGAGCAGTTCTTC	CASSADREEQFF
TRBV10-3	TRBJ2-1	NA	11	NA	TGTGCCATCCAACAGGTCGATGAGCAGTTCTTC	CAIQQVDEQFF
TRBV7-9	TRBJ2-3	NA	15	NA	TGTGCCAGCAGCTACGATCGCCGGAGCACAGATACGCAGTATTTT	CASSYDRRSTDTQYF